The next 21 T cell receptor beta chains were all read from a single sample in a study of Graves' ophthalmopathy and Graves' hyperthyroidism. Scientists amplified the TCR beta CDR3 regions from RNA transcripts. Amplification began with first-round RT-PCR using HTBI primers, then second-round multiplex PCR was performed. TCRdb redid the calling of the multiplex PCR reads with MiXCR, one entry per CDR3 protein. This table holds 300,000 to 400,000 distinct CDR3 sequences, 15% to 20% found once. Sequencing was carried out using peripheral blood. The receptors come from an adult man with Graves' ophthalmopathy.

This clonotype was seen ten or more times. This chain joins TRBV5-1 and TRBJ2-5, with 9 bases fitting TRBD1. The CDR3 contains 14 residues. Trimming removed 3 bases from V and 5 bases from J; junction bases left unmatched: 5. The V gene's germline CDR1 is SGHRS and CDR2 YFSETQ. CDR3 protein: CASSSDRGGETQYF. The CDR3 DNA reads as TGCGCCAGCAGCTCGGACAGGGGTGGTGAGACCCAGTACTTC.

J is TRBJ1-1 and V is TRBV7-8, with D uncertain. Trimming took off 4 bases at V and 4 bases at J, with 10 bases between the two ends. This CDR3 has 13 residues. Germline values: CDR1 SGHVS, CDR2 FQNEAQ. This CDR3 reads CASSSRTGTEAFF. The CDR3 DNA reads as TGTGCCAGCAGCTCAAGGACGGGCACTGAAGCTTTCTTT.

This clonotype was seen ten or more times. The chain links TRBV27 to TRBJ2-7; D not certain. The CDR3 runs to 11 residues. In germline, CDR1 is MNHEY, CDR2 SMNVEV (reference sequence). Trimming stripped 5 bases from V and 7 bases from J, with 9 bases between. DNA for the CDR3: TGTGCCAGCAGTCCCCCTTTGGAGCAGTACTTC. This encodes CASSPPLEQYF.

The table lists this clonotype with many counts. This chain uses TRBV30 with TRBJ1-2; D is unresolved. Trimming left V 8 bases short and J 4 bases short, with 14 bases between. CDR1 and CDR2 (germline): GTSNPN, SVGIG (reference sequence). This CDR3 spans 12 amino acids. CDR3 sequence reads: CAVVDGPYGYTF. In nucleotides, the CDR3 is TGTGCCGTCGTAGACGGACCCTATGGCTACACCTTC.

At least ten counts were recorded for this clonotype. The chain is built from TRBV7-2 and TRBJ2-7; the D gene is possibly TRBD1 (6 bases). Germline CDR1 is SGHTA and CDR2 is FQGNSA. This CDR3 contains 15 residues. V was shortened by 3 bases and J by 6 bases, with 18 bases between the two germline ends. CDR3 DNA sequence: TGTGCCAGCAGCTTGAGCAGGGGTAGTCTTTTCGAGCAGTACTTC. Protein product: CASSLSRGSLFEQYF. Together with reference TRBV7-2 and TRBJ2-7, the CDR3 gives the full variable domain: GAGVSQSPSNKVTEKGKDVELRCDPISGHTALYWYRQSLGQGLEFLIYFQGNSAPDKSGLPSDRFSAERTGGSVSTLTIQRTQQEDSAVYLCASSLSRGSLFEQYFGPGTRLTVT.

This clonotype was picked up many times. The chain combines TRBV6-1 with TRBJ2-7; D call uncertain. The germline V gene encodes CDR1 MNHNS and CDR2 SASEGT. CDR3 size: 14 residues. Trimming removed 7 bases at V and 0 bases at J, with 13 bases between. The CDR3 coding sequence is TGTGCCAGCACCAACAGAAGATACTCCTACGAGCAGTACTTC. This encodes CASTNRRYSYEQYF.

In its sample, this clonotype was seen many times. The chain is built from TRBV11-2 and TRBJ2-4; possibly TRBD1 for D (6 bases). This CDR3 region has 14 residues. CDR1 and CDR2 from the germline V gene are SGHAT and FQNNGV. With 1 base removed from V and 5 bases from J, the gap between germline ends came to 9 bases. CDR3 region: CASSLAGGQNIQYF. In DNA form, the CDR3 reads TGTGCCAGCAGCTTAGCTGGGGGCCAAAACATTCAGTACTTC. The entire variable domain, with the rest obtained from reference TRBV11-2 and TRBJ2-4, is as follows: EAGVAQSPRYKIIEKRQSVAFWCNPISGHATLYWYQQILGQGPKLLIQFQNNGVVDDSQLPKDRFSAERLKGVDSTLKIQPAKLEDSAVYLCASSLAGGQNIQYFGAGTRLSVL.

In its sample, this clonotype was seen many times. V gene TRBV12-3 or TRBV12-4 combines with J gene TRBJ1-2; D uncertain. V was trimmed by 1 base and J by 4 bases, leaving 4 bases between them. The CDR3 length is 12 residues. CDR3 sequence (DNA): TGTGCCAGCAGTTTAGGCCCCTATGGCTACACCTTC. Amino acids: CASSLGPYGYTF.

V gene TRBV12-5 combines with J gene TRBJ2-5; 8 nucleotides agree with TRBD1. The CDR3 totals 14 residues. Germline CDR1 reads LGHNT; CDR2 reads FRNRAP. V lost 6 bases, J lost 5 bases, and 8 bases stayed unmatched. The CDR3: CASGTGQGWETQYF. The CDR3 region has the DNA TGTGCTAGTGGCACCGGACAGGGTTGGGAGACCCAGTACTTC.

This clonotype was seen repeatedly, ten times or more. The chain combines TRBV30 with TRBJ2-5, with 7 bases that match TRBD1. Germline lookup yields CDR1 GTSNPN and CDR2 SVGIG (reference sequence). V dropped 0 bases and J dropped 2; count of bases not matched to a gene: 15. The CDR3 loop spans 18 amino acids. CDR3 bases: TGTGCCTGGAGTGTAGGGGGCGGCGGCAGAGGTGGGCAAGAGACCCAGTACTTC. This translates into CAWSVGGGGRGGQETQYF.

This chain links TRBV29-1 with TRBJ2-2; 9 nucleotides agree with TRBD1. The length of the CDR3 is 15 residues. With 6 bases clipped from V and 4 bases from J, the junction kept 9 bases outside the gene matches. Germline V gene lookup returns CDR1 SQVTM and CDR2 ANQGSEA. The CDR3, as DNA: TGCAGCGTCGGGGACAGGGATTATGGCACCGGGGAGCTGTTTTTT. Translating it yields CSVGDRDYGTGELFF.

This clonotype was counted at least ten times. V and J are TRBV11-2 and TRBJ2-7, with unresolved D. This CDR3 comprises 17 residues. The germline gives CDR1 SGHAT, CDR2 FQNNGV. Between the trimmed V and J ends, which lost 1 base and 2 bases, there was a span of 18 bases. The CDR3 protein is CASSLVGYGEYAYEQYF. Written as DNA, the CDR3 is TGTGCCAGCAGCTTAGTGGGTTATGGCGAGTACGCCTACGAGCAGTACTTC.

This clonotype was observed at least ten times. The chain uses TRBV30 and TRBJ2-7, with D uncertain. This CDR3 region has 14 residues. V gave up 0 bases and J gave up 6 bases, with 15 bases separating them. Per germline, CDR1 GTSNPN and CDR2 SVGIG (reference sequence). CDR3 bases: TGTGCCTGGAGTGTAGGGCCTGTGTCGAGCGAGCAGTACTTC. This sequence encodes CAWSVGPVSSEQYF.

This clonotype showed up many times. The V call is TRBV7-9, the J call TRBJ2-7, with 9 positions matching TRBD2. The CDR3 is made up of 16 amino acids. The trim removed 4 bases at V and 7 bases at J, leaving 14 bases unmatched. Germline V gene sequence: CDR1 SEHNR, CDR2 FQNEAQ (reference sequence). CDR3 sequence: CASSSSASGGRREQYF. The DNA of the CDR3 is TGTGCCAGCAGCTCCTCCGCGAGCGGGGGGCGAAGGGAGCAGTACTTC.

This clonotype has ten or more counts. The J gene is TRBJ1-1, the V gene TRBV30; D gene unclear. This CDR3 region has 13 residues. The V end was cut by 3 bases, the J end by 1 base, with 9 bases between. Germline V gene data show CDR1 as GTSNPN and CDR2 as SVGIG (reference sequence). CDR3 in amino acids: CAWRGGPNTEAFF. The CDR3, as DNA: TGTGCCTGGAGAGGAGGGCCGAACACTGAAGCTTTCTTT.

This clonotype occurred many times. The CDR3 DNA reads TGTGCCAGTACCGTACAGGGGATGGACACTGAAGCTTTCTTT. It is translated as CASTVQGMDTEAFF. The J gene is TRBJ1-1, the V gene TRBV19; 7 nucleotides align to TRBD1. J was trimmed by 3 bases and V by 7 bases; bases with no gene match: 8. Germline V lookup: CDR1 LNHDA, CDR2 SQIVND (reference sequence). The CDR3 has 14 amino acids.

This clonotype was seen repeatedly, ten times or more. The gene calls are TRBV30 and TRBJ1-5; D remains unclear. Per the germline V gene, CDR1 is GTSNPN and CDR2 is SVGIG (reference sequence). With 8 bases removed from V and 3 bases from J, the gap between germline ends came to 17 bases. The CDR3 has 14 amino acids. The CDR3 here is CAPKDGSPNQPQHF. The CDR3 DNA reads TGTGCCCCTAAGGACGGCAGCCCCAATCAGCCCCAGCATTTT.

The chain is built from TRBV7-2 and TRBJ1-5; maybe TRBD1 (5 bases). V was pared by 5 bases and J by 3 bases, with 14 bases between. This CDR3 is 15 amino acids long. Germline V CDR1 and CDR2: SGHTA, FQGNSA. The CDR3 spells CASSLGDGDNQPQHF. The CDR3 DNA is TGTGCCAGCAGCCTAGGGGATGGGGACAATCAGCCCCAGCATTTT.

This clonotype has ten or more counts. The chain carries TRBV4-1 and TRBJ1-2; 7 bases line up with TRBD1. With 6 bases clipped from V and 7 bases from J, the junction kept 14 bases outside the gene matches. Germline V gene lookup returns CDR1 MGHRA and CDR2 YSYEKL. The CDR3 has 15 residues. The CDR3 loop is CASSPRQGQLLGYTF. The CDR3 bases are TGCGCCAGCAGTCCCCGACAGGGACAATTGCTTGGCTACACCTTC.

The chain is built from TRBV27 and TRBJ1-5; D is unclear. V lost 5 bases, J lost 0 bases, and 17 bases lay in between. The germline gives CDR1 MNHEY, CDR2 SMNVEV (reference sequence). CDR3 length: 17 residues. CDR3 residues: CASSPTLGGLSNQPQHF. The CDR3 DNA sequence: TGTGCCAGCAGTCCCACCCTGGGAGGTCTTAGCAATCAGCCCCAGCATTTT.

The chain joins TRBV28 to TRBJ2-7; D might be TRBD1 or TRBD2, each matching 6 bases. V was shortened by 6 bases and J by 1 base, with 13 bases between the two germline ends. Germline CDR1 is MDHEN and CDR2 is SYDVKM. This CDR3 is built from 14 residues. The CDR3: CASRTQGGSYEQYF. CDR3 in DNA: TGTGCCAGCAGGACACAGGGAGGTTCCTACGAGCAGTACTTC.